Following are 13 T cell receptor beta chains from one sample sequenced in a study of blood T cell repertoires in COVID-19. Generated by immunoSEQ multiplex PCR, the TCRdb table keeps only in-frame clones and is missing some. The sample lists 150,000 to 190,000 clones; 70% to 90% were seen once. Sequencing input: peripheral blood. All receptors come from a woman aged 55 to 70 with COVID-19, enrolled during active disease.

The chain recombines TRBV3-1 (or the pseudogene TRBV3-2) with TRBJ1-5; TRBD1 aligns across 9 bases. The V gene end was trimmed by 4 bases and the J gene end by 4 bases; junction bases not matched to a gene: 5. This CDR3 has 15 amino acids. From germline, CDR1 is LGHDT and CDR2 YNNKEL (reference sequence). The CDR3 region is CASSRGGTGNQPQHF. The CDR3, as DNA: TGTGCCAGCAGCCGTGGTGGGACAGGGAATCAGCCCCAGCATTTT.

V gene TRBV5-1 combines with J gene TRBJ1-5; 8 positions agree with TRBD1. The germline V gene encodes CDR1 SGHRS and CDR2 YFSETQ. This CDR3 spans 16 amino acids. Unmatched junction bases numbered 12, after V lost 4 bases and J lost 6 bases. For the CDR3, the DNA is TGCGCCAGCAGCCCCACGTCCGGACAGGGTGTTCAGCCCCAGCATTTT. Protein: CASSPTSGQGVQPQHF.

A note on this clone: This specimen includes other DNA sequences encoding the same CDR3. The CDR3 reads CASSSSGSSNTEAFF. CDR3 DNA: TGCGCCAGCAGCTCCTCCGGGAGTTCGAACACTGAAGCTTTCTTT. V is TRBV5-1 and J is TRBJ1-1; no clear D. The CDR3 spans 15 residues. V lost 3 bases, J lost 1 base, and 13 bases lay in between. The V gene's germline CDR1 is SGHRS and CDR2 YFSETQ.

V gene TRBV6-9 combines with J gene TRBJ1-2; 7 bases map to TRBD1. The CDR3 is 15 amino acids. CDR1 MNHGY and CDR2 SVAAGI come from the germline V gene. Trimming at V came to 2 bases and at J to 4 bases, leaving 7 bases not matched to a gene. CDR3 region: CASSYQGTEIYGYTF. For the CDR3, the DNA is TGTGCCAGCAGTTATCAGGGGACAGAAATCTATGGCTACACCTTC.

The chain couples TRBV7-8 to TRBJ2-1, with D maybe TRBD2 (5 bases). CDR1 is SGHVS and CDR2 is FQNEAQ in the germline V gene. Trimming removed 4 bases from V and 9 bases from J, with 10 bases in between. This CDR3 has 12 amino acids. The CDR3 sequence: CASSSFSVEQFF. CDR3 coding DNA: TGTGCCAGCAGCTCCTTTAGCGTTGAGCAGTTCTTC.

The rearrangement uses TRBV18 and TRBJ2-7; 10 bases agree with TRBD1. Germline loops: CDR1 KGHSH, CDR2 LQKENI. The CDR3 contains 14 residues. Trimming cost V 6 bases and J 0 bases; bases outside gene matches: 2. The CDR3 sequence is CASSRTGGSYEQYV. The CDR3 DNA follows: TGTGCCAGCTCCCGGACAGGGGGCTCCTACGAGCAGTACGTC.

The V call is TRBV19, the J call TRBJ1-6; D might be TRBD1 (5 bases). The V end lost 5 bases, the J end lost 6 bases, and 14 bases lay between the germline ends. This CDR3 contains 15 residues. CDR1 LNHDA and CDR2 SQIVND come from the germline V gene (reference sequence). DNA of the CDR3: TGTGCCAGTAGTCTTCAGGGATCCCGTAATTCACCCCTCCACTTT. This gives the protein CASSLQGSRNSPLHF.

This sequence joins TRBV11-2 and TRBJ2-2, with D tentatively TRBD2 (5 bases). The CDR3 loop spans 14 amino acids. Trimming cost V 5 bases and J 2 bases, with 9 bases left between them. Germline assignment: CDR1 SGHAT and CDR2 FQNNGV. The CDR3 coding sequence is TGTGCCAGCAGCACCCGGGAAAACACCGGGGAGCTGTTTTTT. Its protein product is CASSTRENTGELFF.

This sequence joins TRBV6-6 and TRBJ2-1, with 11 nucleotides matching TRBD2. Germline CDR1 and CDR2: MNHNY and SVGAGI (reference sequence). Losses at the gene ends were 5 bases for V and 5 bases for J; bases not matched to a gene: 11. The CDR3 is 17 residues long. The CDR3 bases are TGTGCCAGCAGTCACACGTCCGGGACTAGCGGAAACAATGAGCAGTTCTTC. Its translation: CASSHTSGTSGNNEQFF.

This chain links TRBV7-9 with TRBJ1-4, with a tentative D call TRBD1 (6 bases). This CDR3 is built from 14 residues. V shed 3 bases and J shed 2 bases, with 7 bases lying between them. Germline V CDR1 and CDR2: SEHNR, FQNEAQ (reference sequence). The CDR3 here is CASSFQGTNEKLFF. The CDR3 nucleotides read TGTGCCAGCAGCTTCCAGGGGACTAATGAAAAACTGTTTTTT.

V is TRBV6-5 and J is TRBJ2-3, with TRBD2 matching 7 bases. Germline CDR1 is MNHEY and CDR2 is SVGAGI. V lost 4 bases and J lost 10; bases outside the gene matches: 5. This CDR3 has 12 amino acids. CDR3 in DNA: TGTGCCAGCAGTTCGACGGCGGGAGCGCAGTATTTT. Protein product: CASSSTAGAQYF.

The chain couples TRBV5-1 to TRBJ2-3, with TRBD1 matching 7 bases. Germline CDR1 and CDR2: SGHRS and YFSETQ. The V and J ends lost 6 bases and 10 bases, in that order; junction bases with no gene match: 17. The CDR3 length is 15 residues. The CDR3 region has the DNA TGCGCCAGCACCCGGGACAGCTTCCCGCCGATGGCGCAGTATTTT. This sequence encodes CASTRDSFPPMAQYF.

This chain joins TRBV15 and TRBJ2-5; 10 bases are shared with TRBD2. The trim removed 3 bases at V and 2 bases at J, leaving 6 bases unmatched. The CDR3 runs 16 residues. Germline V gene data show CDR1 as LNHNV and CDR2 as YYDKDF (reference sequence). CDR3 sequence (DNA): TGTGCCACCAGCAGGGTAGCGGGGGGAAAACAAGAGACCCAGTACTTC. Its protein product is CATSRVAGGKQETQYF.